The sequence of this TCR beta chain was determined in a study of T cell responses to AZD1222 COVID-19 vaccine. At the level of the study: Pooled samples include second doses given at about 4 or 12 weeks. Study findings and constraints: Spike-specific TCR repertoires showed rising breadth and depth after two AZD1222 doses. White British ancestry dominated among donors, who included more females, and clonal diversity was possibly underestimated. As reported, nearly half of all spike-specific TCRs target variant regions that are unmutated.

J lost 4 bases, V lost 3 bases, and 1 base had no gene match. Germline lookup yields CDR1 SEHNR and CDR2 FQNEAQ (reference sequence). CDR3 length equals 13 residues. In the case of this clone: Its antigen is as yet unknown.

Sequencing was performed with immunoSEQ multiplex PCR; in TCRdb, only in-frame clones are kept and a portion is missing. Of 120,000 to 150,000 clones listed, about 87% are singletons. The clonotype originates from an adult in good health. The gene calls are TRBV7-9 and TRBJ1-1; 8 bases line up with TRBD1. The sequencing used peripheral blood, collected on day 0 of AZD1222 vaccination. CDR3 sequence: CASSFGQGTEAFF. The CDR3 DNA follows: TGTGCCAGCAGCTTCGGACAGGGCACTGAAGCTTTCTTT.